This T cell receptor (beta chain) was identified in a study of blood T cell repertoires in COVID-19. Turning to the study itself: Samples of COVID-19 (acute and convalescent) were obtained from the United States, Italy and Spain. T cells, B-cell-depleted T cells, or PBMCs supplied cDNA or gDNA.

Some clones are missing from TCRdb's copy, which holds only in-frame ones; the method was immunoSEQ multiplex PCR. The sample includes 150,000 or so clones, more than 75% seen only once; the top ten take approximately 5.2%. The CDR3 runs to 11 residues. Germline CDR1 reads DFQATT; CDR2 reads SNEGSKA (reference sequence). V lost 3 bases, J lost 8 bases, and 10 bases lay in between. Patients from Seattle were sampled longitudinally, starting during active infection. Sequencing was performed on peripheral blood. This receptor was taken from a woman in her seventies with COVID-19, enrolled during active disease. V is TRBV20-1 and J is TRBJ1-2, with D unresolved. The CDR3 spells CSASPASGYTF. CDR3 nucleotide sequence: TGCAGTGCTAGCCCTGCGTCAGGCTACACCTTC.